This TCR beta chain came from a study of T-cell reconstitution after alpha-beta-depleted transplantation in children. Preparation of the TCRbeta library used unique molecular identifiers. TCRdb re-called the PCR reads with MiXCR, one entry per CDR3 protein. Of some 240,000 distinct CDR3 sequences listed, 9.7% are singletons. This clonotype was seen ten or more times. This CDR3 is built from 14 residues. The V gene's germline CDR1 is SQVTM and CDR2 ANQGSEA. Trimming removed 2 bases at V and 3 bases at J, with 11 bases between. The TCR originated in a human donor who donated a stem cell graft to a child with SCID. The chain combines TRBV29-1 with TRBJ2-1; D is possibly TRBD2 (5 bases). Sample: PBMCs from the stem cell graft donor, taken from the stem cell graft. The CDR3: CSVEWTEVYNEQFF. The DNA for the CDR3 is TGCAGCGTTGAATGGACGGAGGTCTACAATGAGCAGTTCTTC.